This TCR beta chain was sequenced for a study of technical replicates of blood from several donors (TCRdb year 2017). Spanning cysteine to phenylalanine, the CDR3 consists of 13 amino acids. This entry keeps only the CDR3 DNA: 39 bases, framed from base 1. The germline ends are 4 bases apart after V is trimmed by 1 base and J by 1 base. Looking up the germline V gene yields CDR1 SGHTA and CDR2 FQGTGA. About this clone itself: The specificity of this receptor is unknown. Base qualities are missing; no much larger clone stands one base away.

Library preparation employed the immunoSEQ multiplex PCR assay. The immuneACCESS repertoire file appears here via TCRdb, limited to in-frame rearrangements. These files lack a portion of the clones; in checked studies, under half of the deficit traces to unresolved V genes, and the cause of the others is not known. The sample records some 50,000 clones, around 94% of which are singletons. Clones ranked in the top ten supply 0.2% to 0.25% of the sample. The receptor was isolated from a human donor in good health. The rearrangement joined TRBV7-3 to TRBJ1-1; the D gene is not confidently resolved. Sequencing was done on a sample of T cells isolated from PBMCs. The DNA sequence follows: TGTGCCAGCAGCTTAAGGCCGAACACTGAAGCTTTCTTT. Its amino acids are CASSLRPNTEAFF.